The following is a TCR beta chain sequence with its context. What it recognizes is unknown. This sample was included in a study of human T cells and chemical hapten exposure. Looking at the study overall: Chiefly women, the patients showed alopecia areata, totalis or universalis. Findings of the study overall: Since the donors had alopecia, their immune response may not be the same as that of healthy people.

V gave up 8 bases and J gave up 6 bases; unmatched junction bases: 9. The germline CDR1 and CDR2 sequences are MNHEY and SVGAGI. CDR3 size: 13 residues. Time point: patch test 2, 6 weeks after DPC sensitization. Treatment indicated: therapeutic diphenylcyclopropenone sensitization with weekly scalp DPC. Donors, patients with alopecia ranging from 18 to 70 years old and judged suitable for DPC, provided samples. TCRdb independently ran MiXCR on the RACE reads; one entry per CDR3 protein. The table records around 80,000 distinct CDR3 sequences, less than 8% of them present only once. This chain joins TRBV6-5 and TRBJ1-1; TRBD1 aligns across 7 bases. The sample was whole blood, taken in connection with sensitization to the hapten diphenylcyclopropenone (DPC). The TCR comes from a young woman with alopecia areata. Some clones in this sample may be carry-over from other donors' samples. CDR3 residues: CASGAGGWAEAFF. DNA for the CDR3: TGTGCCAGCGGGGCAGGGGGGTGGGCTGAAGCTTTCTTT.